What follows are 28 T cell receptor beta chains derived from one specimen sequenced in a study of blood T cell repertoires in COVID-19. The table came from immunoSEQ multiplex PCR; TCRdb's copy has only in-frame clones and leaves some out. The repertoire has under 250,000 clones, approximately 85% of them found once; the top ten carry around 9.8%. Sequenced sample: PBMCs or T cells enriched from blood (not recorded which). Source of these receptors: a woman in her 50s with acute COVID-19.

The CDR3 spells CASSQDRPGALGNTIYF. CDR3 in DNA: TGCGCCAGCAGCCAAGATCGTCCAGGGGCGTTAGGAAACACCATATATTTT. The V gene is TRBV4-1, the J gene TRBJ1-3; TRBD1 might be the D (6 bases). V was trimmed by 0 bases and J by 4 bases, leaving 16 bases between them. The length of the CDR3 is 17 residues. Looked up from germline, CDR1 is MGHRA and CDR2 is YSYEKL.

The sample holds a few counts of this clone. The rearrangement joins TRBV5-1 to TRBJ2-5; possible D gene TRBD2, 6 bases. The V and J ends lost 4 bases and 1 base respectively, with 14 bases between them. The germline gives CDR1 SGHRS, CDR2 YFSETQ. The CDR3 contains 15 residues. CDR3 loop: CASSRMAGGQETQYF. CDR3 DNA: TGCGCCAGCAGCCGCATGGCCGGGGGCCAAGAGACCCAGTACTTC.

This clone occurred once. The rearrangement links TRBV3-1 (or the pseudogene TRBV3-2) to TRBJ1-4, with TRBD1 identical over 10 bases. The trim removed 0 bases at V and 10 bases at J, leaving 5 bases unmatched. Germline V CDR1 and CDR2: LGHDT, YNNKEL (reference sequence). The length of the CDR3 is 15 residues. The CDR3 coding sequence is TGTGCCAGCAGCCAAGAAGACAGGGGGCTCGGAAAACTGTTTTTT. Protein sequence: CASSQEDRGLGKLFF.

In its sample, this clone was seen once. This sequence joins TRBV9 and TRBJ2-2; 8 nucleotides align to TRBD2. Germline trimming cut 4 bases from V and 4 bases from J; bases unmatched to any gene: 6. CDR1 and CDR2 (germline): SGDLS, YYNGEE. CDR3 length equals 15 residues. CDR3 region: CASSTAGVVTGELFF. The CDR3 DNA is TGTGCCAGCAGCACAGCGGGGGTCGTCACCGGGGAGCTGTTTTTT.

The gene calls are TRBV6-5 and TRBJ1-3; D not resolved. The CDR3 has 14 amino acids. CDR1 and CDR2 from the germline V gene are MNHEY and SVGAGI. V lost 7 bases, J lost 0 bases, and 10 bases lay in between. This CDR3 reads CASIAASSGNTIYF. The DNA of the CDR3 is TGTGCCAGCATTGCCGCGAGCTCTGGAAACACCATATATTTT.

This clone was seen just once. The gene calls are TRBV10-3 and TRBJ1-1; D perhaps matches TRBD1 (5 bases). CDR3 length: 13 residues. Germline CDR1 reads ENHRY; CDR2 reads SYGVKD. V lost 3 bases and J lost 8, with 13 bases in between. The CDR3 DNA follows: TGTGCCATCAGTGATGGGCAGGGAGGGGAAGCTTTCTTT. Translated, it gives CAISDGQGGEAFF.

This chain joins TRBV6-5 and TRBJ2-7; TRBD1 agrees at 7 bases. Germline CDR1 is MNHEY and CDR2 is SVGAGI. The CDR3 length is 13 residues. With V trimmed by 6 bases and J by 6 bases, 8 bases remained unmatched. The CDR3 region is CASSRDSSLEQYF. CDR3 bases: TGTGCCAGCAGCAGGGACAGTTCGCTCGAGCAGTACTTC.

A single count supports this clone. This chain links TRBV24-1 with TRBJ2-2; 10 bases match TRBD2. This CDR3 is built from 15 residues. Losses at the gene ends were 10 bases for V and 2 bases for J; bases not matched to a gene: 6. Germline-derived CDR1 and CDR2 are KGHDR and SFDVKD. The CDR3 DNA is TGTGCCACTAGCGGGGGGTCACAAAACACCGGGGAGCTGTTTTTT. Its protein product is CATSGGSQNTGELFF.

V gene TRBV5-8 combines with J gene TRBJ2-2; D remains ambiguous. The CDR3 has 14 residues. Trimming took off 2 bases at V and 5 bases at J, with 10 bases between the two ends. Per the germline V gene, CDR1 is SGHTS and CDR2 is YDEGEE. The CDR3 spells CASSFGLQTGELFF. The CDR3 nucleotides are TGTGCCAGCAGCTTCGGGTTACAAACCGGGGAGCTGTTTTTT. Filled out from reference TRBV5-8 and TRBJ2-2, the complete variable domain reads EAGVTQSPTHLIKTRGQQATLRCSPISGHTSVYWYQQALGLGLQFLLWYDEGEERNRGNFPPRFSGRQFPNYSSELNVNALELEDSALYLCASSFGLQTGELFFGEGSRLTVL.

The chain links TRBV3-1 (or the pseudogene TRBV3-2) to TRBJ2-5, with 8 nucleotides matching TRBD2. This CDR3 has 14 residues. The junction had 5 bases not matched to a gene; V was cut back by 3 bases and J by 5 bases. Per germline, CDR1 LGHDT and CDR2 YNNKEL (reference sequence). The CDR3 reads CASSQRTSSETQYF. The CDR3 DNA follows: TGTGCCAGCAGCCAGAGGACTAGCTCGGAGACCCAGTACTTC.

V and J are TRBV15 and TRBJ2-2; possibly TRBD1 for D (5 bases). CDR1 and CDR2 (germline): LNHNV, YYDKDF (reference sequence). Deletions cut 0 bases from V and 4 bases from J, with 6 bases between. The CDR3 has 14 amino acids. In DNA form, the CDR3 reads TGTGCCACCAGCAGAGATCAGGGCACCGGGGAGCTGTTTTTT. This translates into CATSRDQGTGELFF.

The chain combines TRBV18 with TRBJ1-1, with D hard to call. Trimming removed 8 bases from V and 8 bases from J, with 15 bases in between. The V gene's germline CDR1 is KGHSH and CDR2 LQKENI. CDR3 length equals 12 residues. The CDR3 here is CASTTPSKEAFF. The CDR3 DNA reads TGTGCCAGCACGACACCATCGAAAGAAGCTTTCTTT.

In this sample, this clone turned up a few times. The V gene is TRBV4-3, the J gene TRBJ1-2; D is possibly TRBD1 (5 bases). Per germline, CDR1 LGHNA and CDR2 YSLEER. This CDR3 spans 14 amino acids. With 5 bases removed from V and 1 base from J, the gap between germline ends came to 11 bases. The CDR3 here is CASSVQVVNYGYTF. CDR3 DNA sequence: TGCGCCAGCAGCGTACAGGTAGTTAACTATGGCTACACCTTC.

The J gene is TRBJ2-7, the V gene TRBV12-3 or TRBV12-4; no clear D. V was shortened by 8 bases and J by 0 bases, with 11 bases between the two germline ends. CDR3 length: 13 amino acids. CDR3 DNA sequence: TGTGCCAGCTCCCCTGGCCGCTCCTACGAGCAGTACTTC. Protein product: CASSPGRSYEQYF.

The chain couples TRBV4-2 to TRBJ2-7, with 7 bases identical to TRBD2. Trimming removed 1 base from V and 3 bases from J; junction bases left unmatched: 3. The CDR3 spans 14 residues. Germline V gene lookup returns CDR1 LGHNA and CDR2 YNFKEQ. The CDR3 coding sequence is TGTGCCAGCAGCCAAGCGGGGGGTATCTACGAGCAGTACTTC. Translated: CASSQAGGIYEQYF.

This clone was observed once. The chain uses TRBV30 and TRBJ2-1; no definite D call. With 0 bases removed from V and 9 bases from J, the gap between germline ends came to 12 bases. This CDR3 has 13 amino acids. Per germline, CDR1 GTSNPN and CDR2 SVGIG (reference sequence). This CDR3 reads CAWSVTTWSEQFF. CDR3 DNA: TGTGCCTGGAGTGTAACCACCTGGAGTGAGCAGTTCTTC. Using reference TRBV30 and TRBJ2-1 for the parts outside the CDR3, the full variable domain is SQTIHQWPATLVQPVGSPLSLECTVEGTSNPNLYWYRQAAGRGLQLLFYSVGIGQISSEVPQNLSASRPQDRQFILSSKKLLLSDSGFYLCAWSVTTWSEQFFGPGTRLTVL.

This chain's CDR3 is CASSSTGVSGNTIYF. CDR3 coding DNA: TGTGCCAGCAGCTCCACAGGGGTCTCTGGAAACACCATATATTTT. J is TRBJ1-3 and V is TRBV11-2, with 7 nucleotides matching TRBD1. J was trimmed by 0 bases and V by 4 bases; bases with no gene match: 3. This CDR3 contains 15 residues. Germline CDR1 and CDR2: SGHAT and FQNNGV.

This chain uses TRBV7-9 with TRBJ1-1; D ambiguous. Germline lookup yields CDR1 SEHNR and CDR2 FQNEAQ (reference sequence). Between the trimmed V and J ends, which lost 11 bases and 3 bases, there was a span of 16 bases. The CDR3 loop spans 13 amino acids. The CDR3 nucleotides read TGTGCCGCCGGGGAGACAAGGGACACTGAAGCTTTCTTT. The encoded protein is CAAGETRDTEAFF.

This rearrangement joins TRBV30 to TRBJ2-1; D is possibly TRBD2 (5 bases). There are 17 residues in the CDR3. Between the trimmed V and J ends, which lost 0 bases and 7 bases, there was a span of 22 bases. Germline V gene data show CDR1 as GTSNPN and CDR2 as SVGIG (reference sequence). The CDR3 DNA reads as TGTGCCTGGAGTGTTTGGCTATCGGTAGGTTCGGGGAATGAGCAGTTCTTC. Its translation is CAWSVWLSVGSGNEQFF.

This rearrangement joins TRBV11-1 to TRBJ2-3; 11 nucleotides align to TRBD1. Germline V lookup: CDR1 SGHAT, CDR2 FQDESV (reference sequence). V lost 1 base, J lost 4 bases, and 1 base stayed unmatched. The CDR3 runs 15 residues. Here the CDR3 reads CASSLGTGGADTQYF. CDR3 in DNA: TGTGCCAGCAGCTTAGGGACAGGGGGCGCAGATACGCAGTATTTT.

This clone appeared a few times. This chain uses TRBV19 with TRBJ1-5; D unresolved. Germline loops: CDR1 LNHDA, CDR2 SQIVND (reference sequence). V was trimmed by 7 bases and J by 6 bases, leaving 16 bases between them. The CDR3 is 14 amino acids. The CDR3 DNA is TGTGCCAGTACTCTCGGGTGGAGTGGTCAGCCCCAGCATTTT. It translates to CASTLGWSGQPQHF.

Note on this clone: Other DNA variants within this sample encode the same CDR3. The rearrangement joins TRBV2 to TRBJ2-3, with a weak D call TRBD2 (7 bases). Trimming cost V 6 bases and J 1 base, with 11 bases left between them. The CDR3 contains 14 residues. The germline V gene has CDR1 SNHLY and CDR2 FYNNEI. CDR3 in DNA: TGTGCCAGCAGCAGGGGAGGGGGCACAGATACGCAGTATTTT. It translates to CASSRGGGTDTQYF.

The chain uses TRBV5-1 and TRBJ2-3; maybe TRBD1 (5 bases). CDR1 and CDR2 (germline): SGHRS, YFSETQ. The CDR3 runs 17 residues. Trimming stripped 4 bases from V and 6 bases from J, with 24 bases between. CDR3 loop: CASSLEWRQGIQDTQYF. CDR3 bases: TGCGCCAGCAGCCTGGAATGGCGGCAGGGAATTCAGGATACGCAGTATTTT.

The V call is TRBV4-3, the J call TRBJ2-1, with 7 bases aligning to TRBD2. This CDR3 has 15 amino acids. Germline V gene lookup returns CDR1 LGHNA and CDR2 YSLEER. V trimming: 3 bases; J trimming: 5 bases; junction bases outside the gene matches: 7. The chain's CDR3 is CASSQDGGSHNEQFF. In DNA, the CDR3 is TGCGCCAGCAGCCAGGACGGGGGGTCCCACAATGAGCAGTTCTTC.

This clone was found a few times. V gene TRBV30 combines with J gene TRBJ1-3; 11 nucleotides align to TRBD1. V gave up 5 bases and J gave up 3 bases; unmatched junction bases: 9. CDR3 length: 16 amino acids. The germline V gene has CDR1 GTSNPN and CDR2 SVGIG (reference sequence). The CDR3 coding sequence is TGTGCCTGGTATAAACCGGGACAGGGGGATGGAAACACCATATATTTT. This sequence encodes CAWYKPGQGDGNTIYF. Full variable domain (outside the CDR3, taken from reference TRBV30 and TRBJ1-3): SQTIHQWPATLVQPVGSPLSLECTVEGTSNPNLYWYRQAAGRGLQLLFYSVGIGQISSEVPQNLSASRPQDRQFILSSKKLLLSDSGFYLCAWYKPGQGDGNTIYFGEGSWLTVV.

The V and J genes are TRBV18 and TRBJ1-3; the D is unclear. Germline CDR1 and CDR2: KGHSH and LQKENI. Trimming took off 3 bases at V and 4 bases at J, with 13 bases between the two ends. CDR3 length: 15 residues. For the CDR3, the DNA is TGTGCCAGCTCACCCCCCTCAAGTAGCGGAAACACCATATATTTT. Protein product: CASSPPSSSGNTIYF.

This clone was counted between two and nine times. The chain links TRBV4-3 to TRBJ2-7; TRBD2 is a possible D gene (5 bases). This CDR3 has 13 amino acids. The ends were cut back, 0 bases at V and 4 bases at J, with 7 bases in the middle. Germline-derived CDR1 and CDR2 are LGHNA and YSLEER. This CDR3 reads CASSQDRRYEQYF. The CDR3 bases are TGCGCCAGCAGCCAAGATAGGAGGTACGAGCAGTACTTC.

A note on this clone: A much more abundant neighbour one base away suggests this may be a read error. The CDR3 reads CASSDRGLNTEAFF. The CDR3 coding sequence is TGTGCCAGCAGCGACAGGGGACTGAACACTGAAGCTTTCTTT. The V call is TRBV2, the J call TRBJ1-1; 8 bases fit TRBD1. Germline V lookup: CDR1 SNHLY, CDR2 FYNNEI. J was trimmed by 0 bases and V by 6 bases; bases with no gene match: 3. The CDR3 is made up of 14 amino acids.